Listed here are 9 T cell receptor beta chains from one sample, sequenced in a study of tumor-infiltrating lymphocytes in primary liver carcinoma. Making TCR beta cDNA involved approximately 480 ng total RNA and a constant-region primer. Construction of TCR beta libraries relied on three successive nested multiplex PCR rounds employing slightly modified ARM-PCR. Both of the initial two PCR rounds ran for roughly 10 cycles and employed TRBV1-TRBV30 forward primers alongside a C-beta reverse primer. TCRdb re-analysed the multiplex PCR reads in MiXCR, keeping a single row per CDR3 protein. This table holds tens of thousands of distinct CDR3 sequences, 60% to 75% found once. DNA and RNA were both co-extracted from approximately 22-30 mg of bulk tissue that had not been sorted. The sequenced sample was liver tumor tissue from sampling region 2. As for subset: tumor region T2, inferior pole. These receptor sequences come from a man between 35 and 55 years old with primary liver carcinoma and hepatitis B virus infection.

This clonotype was detected only once. This chain connects TRBV4-1 to TRBJ2-2; unclear D gene. CDR1 is MGHRA and CDR2 is YSYEKL in the germline V gene. V lost 2 bases and J lost 4, with 8 bases in between. The CDR3 is 14 amino acids. CDR3 coding DNA: TGCGCCAGCAGCCAAAACGAGAGCACCGGGGAGCTGTTTTTT. Amino acid sequence: CASSQNESTGELFF.

This clonotype was recorded a few times. The junction departs from germline at one end; a sequencing error may be responsible. The chain links TRBV6-6 to TRBJ2-7; 12 bases are shared with TRBD1. Germline V gene lookup returns CDR1 MNHNY and CDR2 SVGAGI (reference sequence). This CDR3 spans 13 amino acids. The CDR3 DNA is TGTGCCGGCAGTGGGGACAGGGGGCACGGGCAGTACTTC. Translation gives CAGSGDRGHGQYF.

About this clonotype: Its ends do not fully match the called genes, so a read error is possible. The rearrangement joins TRBV30 to TRBJ2-7, with TRBD1 matching 11 bases. The CDR3 is made up of 15 amino acids. CDR1 and CDR2 from the germline V gene are GTSNPN and SVGIG (reference sequence). CDR3 residues: CVWSFGTGGSYEQYF. The DNA of the CDR3 is TGTGTCTGGAGTTTCGGGACAGGGGGCTCCTACGAGCAGTACTTC.

Note on this clonotype: An end of the junction differs from the germline gene, which may be a read error. The chain links TRBV12-3 or TRBV12-4 to TRBJ1-2, with 8 bases lining up with TRBD1. The CDR3 is made up of 15 amino acids. DNA for the CDR3: TGTACCAGCAGTTTAAGGGACAGGCCCTCCTATGGCTACATCTTC. It codes for CTSSLRDRPSYGYIF.

This clonotype was picked up many times. The CDR3 region has the DNA TGTGCCATCAGTGCCGAAGGACAGGGTCTCGGGGTCCAGTACTTC. As protein: CAISAEGQGLGVQYF. The J gene is TRBJ2-5, the V gene TRBV10-3; TRBD1 aligns across 8 bases. The CDR3 contains 15 residues. Germline V lookup: CDR1 ENHRY, CDR2 SYGVKD. V shed 4 bases, J shed 10 bases, and the junction held 14 bases outside the gene matches.

On this clonotype itself: The junction differs from germline at one of its ends, possibly a read error. V and J are TRBV7-8 and TRBJ2-2; 7 bases are shared with TRBD2. The CDR3 is made up of 17 amino acids. Germline V CDR1 and CDR2: SGHVS, FQNEAQ. DNA of the CDR3: TGTGCCAGCAGCTTCCTTGCCAGCGGAGGGAGGGGCGGGGAGCTGCTTTTT. Protein: CASSFLASGGRGGELLF. Combining the CDR3 with reference TRBV7-8 and TRBJ2-2 gives the whole variable domain GAGVSQSPRYKVAKRGQDVALRCDPISGHVSLFWYQQALGQGPEFLTYFQNEAQLDKSGLPSDRFFAERPEGSVSTLKIQRTQQEDSAVYLCASSFLASGGRGGELLFGEGSRLTVL.

This clonotype appeared a few times. V usage is TRBV19 and J usage is TRBJ2-7; TRBD1 might be the D (5 bases). The CDR3 totals 14 residues. V was shortened by 5 bases and J by 2 bases, with 13 bases between the two germline ends. CDR1 and CDR2 (germline): LNHDA, SQIVND (reference sequence). The CDR3: CASSATVVTYEQYF. In nucleotides, the CDR3 is TGTGCCAGTAGTGCGACAGTGGTTACCTACGAGCAGTACTTC.

With respect to this clonotype: The conserved closing phenylalanine or tryptophan is absent in this CDR3, likely reflecting a read error. This chain joins TRBV11-2 and TRBJ2-7; D unclear. The CDR3 consists of 13 residues. Germline CDR1 is SGHAT and CDR2 is FQNNGV. V gave up 3 bases and J gave up 3 bases, with 9 bases separating them. CDR3 region: CASSLTRFYEQYI. In DNA form, the CDR3 reads TGTGCCAGCAGCTTGACAAGGTTCTACGAGCAGTACATC.

As concerns this clonotype: A read error may be the cause here, since a much bigger clone is one base away. The chain recombines TRBV21-1 with TRBJ2-1; the table calls TRBD1, which could not be checked here. TRBV21-1 is a recognized pseudogene. The CDR3 sequence is 15 residues long. CDR3 nucleotides: TGTGCCAGCAGCAAAGGGGACAGGGTTGGCCATGAGCACTTCTTC. Its protein product is CASSKGDRVGHEHFF.